The clone carrying this TCR beta chain occurred many times. Its antigen is still unknown. Germline values: CDR1 MNHEY, CDR2 SMNVEV (reference sequence). V dropped 7 bases and J dropped 3; count of bases not matched to a gene: 12. The CDR3 spans 15 residues. The sample is drawn from a study of T cells in Graves' hyperthyroidism and ophthalmopathy. Study-level results: Patients with ophthalmopathy were separated from those with stable hyperthyroidism by a 13 V-J model.

Amplified regions were TCR beta CDR3 sequences from RNA transcripts. In the first-round RT-PCR of the TCR CDR3, the HTBI primer set was used. Via MiXCR, TCRdb re-called the multiplex PCR reads, giving one row per CDR3 protein. Here the sample spans around 600,000 distinct CDR3 sequences, around 15% being singletons. The specimen sequenced was blood. This clonotype was sampled from a woman in her fifties or sixties with Graves' ophthalmopathy. The V gene is TRBV27, the J gene TRBJ2-7; 7 bases map to TRBD2. The CDR3 here is CASTLSGIGLYEQYF. The CDR3 DNA sequence: TGTGCCAGCACCTTGAGCGGGATCGGACTCTACGAGCAGTACTTC.